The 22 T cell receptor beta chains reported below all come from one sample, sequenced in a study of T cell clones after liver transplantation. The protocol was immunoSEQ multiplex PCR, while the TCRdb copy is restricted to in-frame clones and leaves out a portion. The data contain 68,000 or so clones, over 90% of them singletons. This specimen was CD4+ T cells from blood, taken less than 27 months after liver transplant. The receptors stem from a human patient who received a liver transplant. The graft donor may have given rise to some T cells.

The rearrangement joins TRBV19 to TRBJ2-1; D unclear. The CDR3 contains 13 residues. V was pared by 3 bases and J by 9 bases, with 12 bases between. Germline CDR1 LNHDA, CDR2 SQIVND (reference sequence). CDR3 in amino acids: CASSIGPRAEQFF. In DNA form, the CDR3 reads TGTGCCAGTAGTATCGGGCCACGGGCTGAGCAGTTCTTC.

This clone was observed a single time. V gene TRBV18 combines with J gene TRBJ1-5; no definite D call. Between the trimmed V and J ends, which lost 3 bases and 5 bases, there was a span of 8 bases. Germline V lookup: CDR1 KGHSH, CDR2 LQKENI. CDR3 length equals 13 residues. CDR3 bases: TGTGCCAGCTCACCCCAGGAGGATCAGCCCCAGCATTTT. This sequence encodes CASSPQEDQPQHF.

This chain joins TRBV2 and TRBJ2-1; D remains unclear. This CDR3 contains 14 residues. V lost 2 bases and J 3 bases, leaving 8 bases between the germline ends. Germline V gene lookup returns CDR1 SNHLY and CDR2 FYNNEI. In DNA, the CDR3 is TGTGCCAGCAGTGAACAGTTGGGCTACAATGAGCAGTTCTTC. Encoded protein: CASSEQLGYNEQFF.

Written as DNA, the CDR3 is TGCGCCAGCAGCTTGACTAGCGGGAGGCAAGGGTTCAATGAGCAGTTCTTC. Protein product: CASSLTSGRQGFNEQFF. The V gene is TRBV5-1, the J gene TRBJ2-1; 12 nucleotides align to TRBD2. Germline V gene sequence: CDR1 SGHRS, CDR2 YFSETQ. J was trimmed by 6 bases and V by 1 base; bases with no gene match: 8. The CDR3 has 17 amino acids.

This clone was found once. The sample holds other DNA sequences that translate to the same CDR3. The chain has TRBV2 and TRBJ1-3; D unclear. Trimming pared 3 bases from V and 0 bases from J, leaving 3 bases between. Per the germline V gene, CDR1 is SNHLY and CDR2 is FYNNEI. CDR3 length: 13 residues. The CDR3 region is CASSDISGNTIYF. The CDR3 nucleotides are TGTGCCAGCAGTGACATCTCTGGAAACACCATATATTTT.

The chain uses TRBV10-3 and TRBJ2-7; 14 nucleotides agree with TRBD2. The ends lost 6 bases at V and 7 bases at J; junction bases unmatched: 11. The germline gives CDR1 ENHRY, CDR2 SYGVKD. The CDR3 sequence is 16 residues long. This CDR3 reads CAIRENRLAGGHEQYF. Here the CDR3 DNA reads TGTGCCATCAGGGAAAATAGACTAGCGGGAGGGCATGAGCAGTACTTC.

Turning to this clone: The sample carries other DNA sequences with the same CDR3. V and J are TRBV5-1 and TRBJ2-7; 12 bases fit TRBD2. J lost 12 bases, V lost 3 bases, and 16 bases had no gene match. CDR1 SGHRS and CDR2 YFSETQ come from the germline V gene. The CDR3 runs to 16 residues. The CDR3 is CASSSGTGLAGREGYF. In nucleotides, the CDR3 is TGCGCCAGCAGCTCGGGCACGGGACTAGCGGGTCGAGAGGGGTACTTC.

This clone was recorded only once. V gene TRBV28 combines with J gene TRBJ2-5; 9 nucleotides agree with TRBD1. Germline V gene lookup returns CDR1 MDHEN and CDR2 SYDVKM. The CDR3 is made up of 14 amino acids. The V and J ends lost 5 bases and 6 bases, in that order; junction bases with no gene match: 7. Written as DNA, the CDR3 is TGTGCCAGCAGTCTGGGACAGGGCCGACAGACCCAGTACTTC. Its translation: CASSLGQGRQTQYF.

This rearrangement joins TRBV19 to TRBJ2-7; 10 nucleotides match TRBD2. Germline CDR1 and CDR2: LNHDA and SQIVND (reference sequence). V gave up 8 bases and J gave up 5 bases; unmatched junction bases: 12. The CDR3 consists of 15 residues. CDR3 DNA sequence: TGTGCCAGTCACCCCACGGGACTAGCGTCCCACGAGCAGTACTTC. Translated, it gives CASHPTGLASHEQYF.

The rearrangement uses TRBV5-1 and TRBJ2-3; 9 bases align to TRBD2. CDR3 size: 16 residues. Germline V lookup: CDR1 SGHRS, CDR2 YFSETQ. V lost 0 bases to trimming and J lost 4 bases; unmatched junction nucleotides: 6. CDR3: CASSLDASGKADTQYF. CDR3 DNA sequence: TGCGCCAGCAGCTTGGATGCTAGCGGGAAGGCAGATACGCAGTATTTT.

The CDR3 loop is CASSFRTGFLYEQYF. The DNA of the CDR3 is TGTGCCAGCAGCTTCCGGACAGGGTTCCTCTACGAGCAGTACTTC. This chain uses TRBV5-6 with TRBJ2-7; 8 bases agree with TRBD1. This CDR3 comprises 15 residues. CDR1 and CDR2 (germline): SGHDT, YYEEEE. V was clipped by 2 bases and J by 3 bases; unmatched bases: 7.

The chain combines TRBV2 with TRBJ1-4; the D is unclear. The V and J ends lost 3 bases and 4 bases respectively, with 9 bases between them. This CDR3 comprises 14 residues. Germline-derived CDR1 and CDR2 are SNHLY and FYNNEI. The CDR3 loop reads CASSDPQRNEKLFF. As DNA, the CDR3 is TGTGCCAGCAGTGATCCACAGCGTAATGAAAAACTGTTTTTT.

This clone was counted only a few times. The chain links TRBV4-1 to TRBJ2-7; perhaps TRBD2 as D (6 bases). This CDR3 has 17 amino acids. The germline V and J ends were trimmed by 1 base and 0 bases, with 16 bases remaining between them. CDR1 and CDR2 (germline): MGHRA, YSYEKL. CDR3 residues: CASSQGGGGSASYEQYF. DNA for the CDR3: TGCGCCAGCAGCCAAGGCGGTGGGGGGTCGGCCTCCTACGAGCAGTACTTC.

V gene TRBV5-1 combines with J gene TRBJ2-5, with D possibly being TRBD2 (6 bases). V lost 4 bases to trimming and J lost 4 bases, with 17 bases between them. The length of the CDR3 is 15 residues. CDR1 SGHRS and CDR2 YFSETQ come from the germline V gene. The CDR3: CASSPDGGTRETQYF. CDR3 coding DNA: TGCGCCAGCAGCCCGGATGGGGGGACTCGAGAGACCCAGTACTTC.

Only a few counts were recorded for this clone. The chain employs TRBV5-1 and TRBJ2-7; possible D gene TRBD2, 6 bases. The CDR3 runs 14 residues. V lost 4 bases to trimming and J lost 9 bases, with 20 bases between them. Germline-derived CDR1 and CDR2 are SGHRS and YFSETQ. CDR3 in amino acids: CASSQTPGTVVQYF. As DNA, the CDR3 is TGCGCCAGCAGCCAGACTCCCGGGACTGTCGTGCAGTACTTC. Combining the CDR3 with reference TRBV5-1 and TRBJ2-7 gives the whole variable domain KAGVTQTPRYLIKTRGQQVTLSCSPISGHRSVSWYQQTPGQGLQFLFEYFSETQRNKGNFPGRFSGRQFSNSRSEMNVSTLELGDSALYLCASSQTPGTVVQYFGPGTRLTVT.

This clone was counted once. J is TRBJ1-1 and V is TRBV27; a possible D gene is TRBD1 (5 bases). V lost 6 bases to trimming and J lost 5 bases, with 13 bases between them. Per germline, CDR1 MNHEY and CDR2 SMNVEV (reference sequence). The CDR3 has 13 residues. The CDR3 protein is CASRGRVRTEAFF. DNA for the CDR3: TGTGCCAGCAGGGGCAGGGTCAGGACTGAAGCTTTCTTT.

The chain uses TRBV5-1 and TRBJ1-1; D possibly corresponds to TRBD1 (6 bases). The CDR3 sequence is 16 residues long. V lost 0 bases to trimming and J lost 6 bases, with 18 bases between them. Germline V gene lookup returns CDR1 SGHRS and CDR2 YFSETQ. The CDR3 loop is CASSLVQGNRGAEAFF. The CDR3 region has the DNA TGCGCCAGCAGCTTGGTACAGGGAAATAGGGGGGCTGAAGCTTTCTTT.

CDR3 in amino acids: CASSFALEVQETQYF. CDR3 nucleotide sequence: TGCGCCAGCAGCTTCGCCCTAGAGGTACAAGAGACCCAGTACTTC. The chain employs TRBV5-1 and TRBJ2-5; D call uncertain. Germline CDR1 SGHRS, CDR2 YFSETQ. CDR3 length: 15 amino acids. The V end was cut by 2 bases, the J end by 2 bases, with 13 bases between.

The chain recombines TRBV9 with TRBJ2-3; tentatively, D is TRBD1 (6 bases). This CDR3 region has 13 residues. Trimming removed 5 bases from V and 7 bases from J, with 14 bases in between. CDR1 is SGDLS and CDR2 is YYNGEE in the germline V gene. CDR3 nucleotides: TGTGCCAGCAGACCCGGGACAACGAATACGCAGTATTTT. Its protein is CASRPGTTNTQYF.

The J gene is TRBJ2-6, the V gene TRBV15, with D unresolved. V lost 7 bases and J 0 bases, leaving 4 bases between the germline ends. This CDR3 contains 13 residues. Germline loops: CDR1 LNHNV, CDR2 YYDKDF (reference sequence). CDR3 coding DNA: TGTGCCACCACCTACTCTGGGGCCAACGTCCTGACTTTC. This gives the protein CATTYSGANVLTF. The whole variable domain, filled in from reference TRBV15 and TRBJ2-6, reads DAMVIQNPRYQVTQFGKPVTLSCSQTLNHNVMYWYQQKSSQAPKLLFHYYDKDFNNEADTPDNFQSRRPNTSFCFLDIRSPGLGDTAMYLCATTYSGANVLTFGAGSRLTVL.

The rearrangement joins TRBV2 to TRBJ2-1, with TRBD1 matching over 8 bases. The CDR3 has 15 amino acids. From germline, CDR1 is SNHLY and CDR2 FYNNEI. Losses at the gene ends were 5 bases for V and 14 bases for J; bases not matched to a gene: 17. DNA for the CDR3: TGTGCCAGCAGTAGCCGTGACAGGGGCTCCTATGCGGAGTTCTTC. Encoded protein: CASSSRDRGSYAEFF.

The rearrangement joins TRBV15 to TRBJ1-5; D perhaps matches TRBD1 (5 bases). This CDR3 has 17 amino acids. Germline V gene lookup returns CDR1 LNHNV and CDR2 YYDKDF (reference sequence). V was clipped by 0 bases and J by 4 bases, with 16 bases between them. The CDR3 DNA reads TGTGCCACCAGCAGAGATTACGGACAAGGAACGAATCAGCCCCAGCATTTT. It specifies CATSRDYGQGTNQPQHF. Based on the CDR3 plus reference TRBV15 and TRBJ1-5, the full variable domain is DAMVIQNPRYQVTQFGKPVTLSCSQTLNHNVMYWYQQKSSQAPKLLFHYYDKDFNNEADTPDNFQSRRPNTSFCFLDIRSPGLGDTAMYLCATSRDYGQGTNQPQHFGDGTRLSIL.